This T cell receptor (beta chain) was found in a study of blood T cell repertoires in COVID-19. In the study overall: Sites across the United States, Italy and Spain contributed samples from acute and convalescent COVID-19. The cDNA or gDNA used as material had been derived from T cells, B-cell-depleted T cells, or PBMCs.

Authors' analysis steps: Using reference gene primer amplification, nucleated cell counts were estimated. Assay used: immunoSEQ multiplex PCR; TCRdb lists only in-frame clones, some missing. That table supplies the V and J calls and clone size; D and trimming were determined from the DNA. This sample has 220,000 or so clones, with 80% to 90% found just once. The source of this sequence is a man aged 50-60 years who had recovered from COVID-19. Sequenced: peripheral blood.

The CDR3 here is CASGVGTSGRNEQFF. CDR3 bases: TGTGCCAGCGGCGTAGGGACTAGCGGGAGGAATGAGCAGTTCTTC. The chain employs TRBV6-5 and TRBJ2-1; 15 bases map to TRBD2. This CDR3 contains 15 residues. Germline assignment: CDR1 MNHEY and CDR2 SVGAGI. After removal of 8 bases from V and 7 bases from J, the junction contained 6 bases not matched to a gene.